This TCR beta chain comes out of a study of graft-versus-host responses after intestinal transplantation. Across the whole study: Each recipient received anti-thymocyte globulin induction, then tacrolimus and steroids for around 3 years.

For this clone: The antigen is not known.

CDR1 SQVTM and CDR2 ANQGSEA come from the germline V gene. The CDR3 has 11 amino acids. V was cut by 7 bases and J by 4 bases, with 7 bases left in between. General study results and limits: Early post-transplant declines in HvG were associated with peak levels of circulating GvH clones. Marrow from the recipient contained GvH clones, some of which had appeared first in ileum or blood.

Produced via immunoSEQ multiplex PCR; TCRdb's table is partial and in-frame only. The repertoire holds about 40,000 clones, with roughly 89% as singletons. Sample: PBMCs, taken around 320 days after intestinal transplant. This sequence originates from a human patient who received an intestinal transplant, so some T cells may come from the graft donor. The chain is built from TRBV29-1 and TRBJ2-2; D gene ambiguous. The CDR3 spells CSGGGTGELFF. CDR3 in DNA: TGCAGCGGTGGTGGCACCGGGGAGCTGTTTTTT.